These 15 T cell receptor beta chains share one sample of origin, sequenced in a study of T-cell memory formation after mild COVID-19. TCRdb used MiXCR to reprocess the 5' RACE reads, holding one entry per CDR3 protein. The sample contains about 410,000 distinct CDR3 sequences, roughly 18% of which appear only once. Sequenced sample: PBMCs or a T cell subset sorted from them (not recorded which). Source of these receptors: a man aged 18 to 35 who had mild COVID-19 (a few samples of this study predate the infection). Cell type and time point are not known.

The chain employs TRBV7-8 and TRBJ2-3, with D possibly called TRBD1 or TRBD2 (6 bases each). Germline lookup yields CDR1 SGHVS and CDR2 FQNEAQ. The CDR3 contains 17 residues. V lost 4 bases, J lost 6 bases, and 23 bases lay in between. CDR3 amino acids: CASSSLGGGPSGDTQYF. In nucleotides, the CDR3 is TGTGCCAGCAGCTCCTTGGGGGGCGGCCCCAGCGGGGATACGCAGTATTTT.

The V call is TRBV20-1, the J call TRBJ1-2; D is ambiguous. Per germline, CDR1 DFQATT and CDR2 SNEGSKA (reference sequence). V lost 3 bases and J lost 2, with 4 bases in between. This CDR3 comprises 11 residues. CDR3 sequence (DNA): TGCAGTGCTAGCCCGAACTATGGCTACACCTTC. Encoded protein: CSASPNYGYTF.

As to this clonotype: At one end the junction does not follow the germline gene, possibly because of a read error. This chain connects TRBV7-2 to TRBJ1-4, with 11 bases aligning to TRBD1. The CDR3 sequence is 14 residues long. Germline V lookup: CDR1 SGHTA, CDR2 FQGNSA. Here the CDR3 reads CVSSRDRGTEKLFF. CDR3 in DNA: TGTGTCAGCAGTCGGGACAGGGGGACTGAAAAACTGTTTTTT.

The rearrangement uses TRBV20-1 and TRBJ2-7; 10 nucleotides align to TRBD1. V was clipped by 0 bases and J by 3 bases; unmatched bases: 5. This CDR3 is 15 amino acids long. Germline V gene data show CDR1 as DFQATT and CDR2 as SNEGSKA (reference sequence). As DNA, the CDR3 is TGCAGTGCTAGAGATTACGGACAGGGGGGCTACGAGCAGTACTTC. Translated: CSARDYGQGGYEQYF.

This chain connects TRBV7-6 to TRBJ2-7, with 9 bases that match TRBD1. The junction had 4 bases not matched to a gene; V was cut back by 1 base and J by 0 bases. In germline, CDR1 is SGHVS, CDR2 FNYEAQ. This CDR3 comprises 16 residues. CDR3 region: CASSLGGQGSSYEQYF. CDR3 nucleotides: TGTGCCAGCAGCTTAGGGGGACAGGGAAGCTCCTACGAGCAGTACTTC.

The chain recombines TRBV6-5 with TRBJ1-2, with no clear D. CDR1 and CDR2 (germline): MNHEY, SVGAGI. With 2 bases removed from V and 4 bases from J, the gap between germline ends came to 8 bases. The CDR3 is 13 amino acids. The CDR3 sequence is CASSYREGYGYTF. The DNA for the CDR3 is TGTGCCAGCAGTTACAGGGAGGGCTATGGCTACACCTTC.

There are many counts of this clonotype. This chain connects TRBV29-1 to TRBJ2-7; TRBD1 might be the D (6 bases). The CDR3 has 14 amino acids. V shed 5 bases and J shed 0 bases, with 14 bases lying between them. CDR1 SQVTM and CDR2 ANQGSEA come from the germline V gene. CDR3 sequence reads: CSVTGTLSSYEQYF. CDR3 coding DNA: TGCAGCGTTACCGGGACATTGAGCTCCTACGAGCAGTACTTC.

This chain uses TRBV7-2 with TRBJ2-5; D may be TRBD2 (5 bases). The CDR3 contains 15 residues. V gave up 1 base and J gave up 5 bases, with 14 bases separating them. Per the germline V gene, CDR1 is SGHTA and CDR2 is FQGNSA. CDR3 nucleotide sequence: TGTGCCAGCAGCTTAGGGATGTTGCGCGGGGAGACCCAGTACTTC. Encoded protein: CASSLGMLRGETQYF.

The chain uses TRBV10-3 and TRBJ1-1; D gene ambiguous. Between the trimmed V and J ends, which lost 4 bases and 3 bases, there was a span of 9 bases. Per the germline V gene, CDR1 is ENHRY and CDR2 is SYGVKD. The CDR3 is made up of 13 amino acids. The CDR3 region has the DNA TGTGCCATCAGTGCTAAGGAGGACACTGAAGCTTTCTTT. It codes for CAISAKEDTEAFF.

This clonotype was observed a handful of times. The chain carries TRBV27 and TRBJ1-5; D is unresolved. The CDR3 totals 13 residues. CDR1 is MNHEY and CDR2 is SMNVEV in the germline V gene (reference sequence). Trimming removed 8 bases at V and 5 bases at J, with 13 bases between. Written as DNA, the CDR3 is TGTGCCAGCGCCTTCGGATCCTATCAGCCCCAGCATTTT. This sequence encodes CASAFGSYQPQHF.

The V and J genes are TRBV29-1 and TRBJ1-1; D gene ambiguous. Trimming left V 4 bases short and J 6 bases short, with 15 bases between. CDR1 and CDR2 from the germline V gene are SQVTM and ANQGSEA. This CDR3 has 13 residues. This chain's CDR3 is CSVVARGSSEAFF. CDR3 coding DNA: TGCAGCGTTGTTGCTCGAGGGTCCTCTGAAGCTTTCTTT.

Ten or more counts support this clonotype. The chain links TRBV10-3 to TRBJ1-6; unclear D gene. Germline V gene lookup returns CDR1 ENHRY and CDR2 SYGVKD. V was clipped by 0 bases and J by 0 bases, with 6 bases between them. This CDR3 has 16 residues. The CDR3 loop reads CAISESVDSYNSPLHF. Written as DNA, the CDR3 is TGTGCCATCAGTGAGTCGGTAGACTCCTATAATTCACCCCTCCACTTT.

The V and J genes are TRBV12-3 or TRBV12-4 and TRBJ1-2, with 9 positions matching TRBD1. Trimming cost V 6 bases and J 2 bases; bases outside gene matches: 4. This CDR3 contains 14 residues. The CDR3 is CASRAGQGNYGYTF. The DNA of the CDR3 is TGTGCCAGCAGGGCTGGACAGGGGAACTATGGCTACACCTTC.

This rearrangement joins TRBV6-2 or TRBV6-3 to TRBJ2-1; 7 bases are shared with TRBD2. Trimming took 5 bases from V and 7 from J; bases not matched to a gene: 14. The CDR3 loop spans 16 amino acids. Germline CDR1 MNHEY, CDR2 SVGEGT. The CDR3 reads CASSPPGERGENEQFF. CDR3 DNA sequence: TGTGCCAGCAGTCCCCCAGGAGAGCGGGGTGAGAATGAGCAGTTCTTC.

The V and J genes are TRBV29-1 and TRBJ2-5, with D possibly matching TRBD1 (6 bases). The CDR3 runs to 13 residues. CDR1 and CDR2 (germline): SQVTM, ANQGSEA. V lost 7 bases and J lost 5, with 17 bases in between. The CDR3 region is CSAVRGLGETQYF. The CDR3 region has the DNA TGCAGCGCGGTGAGGGGGTTGGGGGAGACCCAGTACTTC.